A selection of T cell receptor beta chains follows, all from one sample in a study of T cells after yellow fever vaccination. TCRdb called the 5' RACE reads again in MiXCR, with one record for every CDR3 protein. The sample yields about 630,000 distinct CDR3 sequences, roughly an eighth seen once. The sequencing here drew on PBMCs, taken on the day of the yellow fever booster vaccination. These receptors were collected from a man aged 30-40 years who received the YFV17D yellow fever vaccine. Each CDR3 is given with its conserved first and last residue. D genes are given only for firm matches. Clone size is shown for a subset of rows, as once, few, many or a class of expanded clone.

abundance: many
j_gene: TRBJ2-7
v_gene: TRBV6-2/TRBV6-3
d_gene: NA
CDR3aa: CASSKEGYEQYF
CDR3nt: TGTGCCAGCAGTAAAGAGGGCTACGAGCAGTACTTC

abundance: NA
j_gene: TRBJ2-3
v_gene: TRBV6-2/TRBV6-3
d_gene: TRBD2
CDR3aa: CASRPQPGLVLDTQYF
CDR3nt: TGTGCCAGCAGACCACAACCGGGACTAGTGCTAGATACGCAGTATTTT

abundance: few
j_gene: TRBJ1-5
v_gene: TRBV5-1
d_gene: TRBD1
CDR3aa: CASSLGDSLSNQPQHF
CDR3nt: TGCGCCAGCAGCTTGGGGGACAGCCTAAGCAATCAGCCCCAGCATTTT

abundance: NA
j_gene: TRBJ2-7
v_gene: TRBV6-5
d_gene: NA
CDR3aa: CASSYSADSYEQYF
CDR3nt: TGTGCCAGCAGTTACTCAGCGGATTCCTACGAGCAGTACTTC

abundance: NA
j_gene: TRBJ2-6
v_gene: TRBV5-1
d_gene: NA
CDR3aa: CASSTTSSLEAGANVLTF
CDR3nt: TGCGCCAGCAGCACGACTAGTTCGCTTGAAGCTGGGGCCAACGTCCTGACTTTC

abundance: few
j_gene: TRBJ1-5
v_gene: TRBV27
d_gene: TRBD1
CDR3aa: CASSPQGQGQPQHF
CDR3nt: TGTGCCAGCAGTCCACAGGGGCAAGGTCAGCCCCAGCATTTT

abundance: NA
j_gene: TRBJ1-1
v_gene: TRBV28
d_gene: NA
CDR3aa: CASSLVSDHTEAFF
CDR3nt: TGTGCCAGCAGTTTGGTGTCGGATCACACTGAAGCTTTCTTT

abundance: few
j_gene: TRBJ2-5
v_gene: TRBV7-2
d_gene: NA
CDR3aa: CASSLVALTQSQETQYF
CDR3nt: TGTGCCAGCAGCTTAGTCGCACTAACACAGAGCCAAGAGACCCAGTACTTC

abundance: few
j_gene: TRBJ2-1
v_gene: TRBV30
d_gene: NA
CDR3aa: CAWNSGQFYNEQFF
CDR3nt: TGTGCCTGGAACTCCGGACAGTTCTACAATGAGCAGTTCTTC

abundance: NA
j_gene: TRBJ2-7
v_gene: TRBV6-2/TRBV6-3
d_gene: TRBD2
CDR3aa: CASRNQGTSGSYEQYF
CDR3nt: TGTGCCAGCAGAAACCAAGGGACTAGCGGGAGCTACGAGCAGTACTTC

abundance: medium-sized
j_gene: TRBJ2-1
v_gene: TRBV28
d_gene: NA
CDR3aa: CASRRADWDEQFF
CDR3nt: TGTGCCAGCAGACGGGCCGATTGGGATGAGCAGTTCTTC

abundance: NA
j_gene: TRBJ2-1
v_gene: TRBV12-3/TRBV12-4
d_gene: TRBD2
CDR3aa: CASGEELAGNEQFF
CDR3nt: TGTGCCAGCGGCGAGGAGCTAGCGGGAAATGAGCAGTTCTTC

abundance: few
j_gene: TRBJ2-2
v_gene: TRBV4-3
d_gene: NA
CDR3aa: CASSQMDGTGELFF
CDR3nt: TGCGCCAGCAGCCAAATGGACGGCACCGGGGAGCTGTTTTTT

abundance: NA
j_gene: TRBJ2-1
v_gene: TRBV12-3/TRBV12-4
d_gene: TRBD2
CDR3aa: CASTSLAGPYNEQFF
CDR3nt: TGTGCCAGCACCTCCCTAGCGGGTCCCTACAATGAGCAGTTCTTC

abundance: few
j_gene: TRBJ2-2
v_gene: TRBV27
d_gene: TRBD1
CDR3aa: CASSLSGQGRIAGELFF
CDR3nt: TGTGCCAGCAGTTTATCTGGACAGGGAAGGATTGCCGGGGAGCTGTTTTTT

abundance: few
j_gene: TRBJ2-1
v_gene: TRBV5-4
d_gene: NA
CDR3aa: CASSLDTGAAEQFF
CDR3nt: TGTGCCAGCAGCTTGGACACTGGGGCGGCTGAGCAGTTCTTC

abundance: few
j_gene: TRBJ1-1
v_gene: TRBV6-5
d_gene: NA
CDR3aa: CASSLYRTMNTEAFF
CDR3nt: TGTGCCAGCAGCTTATACAGGACCATGAACACTGAAGCTTTCTTT

abundance: few
j_gene: TRBJ1-1
v_gene: TRBV29-1
d_gene: TRBD1
CDR3aa: CSAETGVNTEAFF
CDR3nt: TGCAGCGCCGAGACAGGGGTGAACACTGAAGCTTTCTTT

abundance: NA
j_gene: TRBJ1-3
v_gene: TRBV20-1
d_gene: NA
CDR3aa: CSAQKAQGGDTIYF
CDR3nt: TGCAGTGCGCAGAAGGCACAGGGTGGAGACACCATATATTTT

abundance: few
j_gene: TRBJ2-1
v_gene: TRBV21-1
d_gene: NA
CDR3aa: CASSKKDRDRAYNEQFF
CDR3nt: TGTGCCAGCAGCAAAAAAGACCGGGACAGGGCGTACAATGAGCAGTTCTTC

abundance: NA
j_gene: TRBJ2-2
v_gene: TRBV9
d_gene: NA
CDR3aa: CASSVDGGRFSGELFF
CDR3nt: TGTGCCAGCAGCGTAGATGGGGGCAGGTTCTCCGGGGAGCTGTTTTTT

abundance: NA
j_gene: TRBJ1-2
v_gene: TRBV19
d_gene: NA
CDR3aa: CASSISGDGYTF
CDR3nt: TGTGCCAGTAGTATTTCAGGGGATGGCTACACCTTC

abundance: NA
j_gene: TRBJ1-2
v_gene: TRBV27
d_gene: NA
CDR3aa: CASGAYFGYTF
CDR3nt: TGTGCCAGCGGGGCGTATTTCGGCTACACCTTC

abundance: NA
j_gene: TRBJ2-7
v_gene: TRBV12-3/TRBV12-4
d_gene: NA
CDR3aa: CASSLTAPEQYF
CDR3nt: TGTGCCAGCAGTTTAACAGCTCCCGAGCAGTACTTC

abundance: few
j_gene: TRBJ2-7
v_gene: TRBV29-1
d_gene: NA
CDR3aa: CSGVGNYYEQYF
CDR3nt: TGCAGCGGGGTGGGGAACTACTACGAGCAGTACTTC

abundance: NA
j_gene: TRBJ1-5
v_gene: TRBV20-1
d_gene: TRBD1
CDR3aa: CSATYRGNSNQPQHF
CDR3nt: TGCAGTGCTACCTACAGGGGGAATAGCAATCAGCCCCAGCATTTT

abundance: few
j_gene: TRBJ2-7
v_gene: TRBV20-1
d_gene: TRBD1
CDR3aa: CSATGQILSSYEQYF
CDR3nt: TGCAGTGCCACGGGACAGATACTAAGCTCCTACGAGCAGTACTTC

abundance: NA
j_gene: TRBJ2-1
v_gene: TRBV19
d_gene: NA
CDR3aa: CANSRDLNEQFF
CDR3nt: TGTGCCAATTCACGAGATCTCAATGAGCAGTTCTTC

abundance: many
j_gene: TRBJ2-1
v_gene: TRBV7-2
d_gene: TRBD2
CDR3aa: CASSPRGGRGIEQFF
CDR3nt: TGTGCCAGCAGCCCAAGGGGCGGGAGGGGTATTGAGCAGTTCTTC

abundance: few
j_gene: TRBJ2-2
v_gene: TRBV7-2
d_gene: NA
CDR3aa: CASSLGARGTGELFF
CDR3nt: TGTGCCAGCAGCTTGGGGGCGCGGGGCACCGGGGAGCTGTTTTTT

abundance: NA
j_gene: TRBJ1-2
v_gene: TRBV18
d_gene: TRBD1
CDR3aa: CASSGTGSDGYTF
CDR3nt: TGTGCCAGCTCCGGGACAGGATCCGATGGCTACACCTTC

abundance: NA
j_gene: TRBJ2-7
v_gene: TRBV5-1
d_gene: NA
CDR3aa: CASSLAGHLDPIESYEQYF
CDR3nt: TGCGCCAGCAGCTTGGCAGGCCACCTGGATCCGATTGAATCCTACGAGCAGTACTTC

abundance: few
j_gene: TRBJ2-4
v_gene: TRBV6-2/TRBV6-3
d_gene: NA
CDR3aa: CASSYPLESAGTKNIQYF
CDR3nt: TGTGCCAGCAGTTACCCCCTGGAGTCGGCGGGAACCAAAAACATTCAGTACTTC

abundance: few
j_gene: TRBJ2-1
v_gene: TRBV5-1
d_gene: NA
CDR3aa: CASSYGTGYNEQFF
CDR3nt: TGCGCCAGCAGCTATGGAACAGGGTACAATGAGCAGTTCTTC

abundance: many
j_gene: TRBJ2-7
v_gene: TRBV7-2
d_gene: NA
CDR3aa: CASSQDRSYYEQYF
CDR3nt: TGTGCCAGCAGCCAAGACCGCTCATACTACGAGCAGTACTTC

abundance: NA
j_gene: TRBJ2-7
v_gene: TRBV7-2
d_gene: TRBD2
CDR3aa: CASSNRLAGGCEQYF
CDR3nt: TGTGCCAGCAGCAACCGACTAGCGGGAGGGTGCGAGCAGTACTTC

abundance: NA
j_gene: TRBJ2-4
v_gene: TRBV12-3/TRBV12-4
d_gene: NA
CDR3aa: CASSTGTRFKNIQYF
CDR3nt: TGTGCCAGCAGTACAGGGACACGGTTCAAAAACATTCAGTACTTC

abundance: few
j_gene: TRBJ1-4
v_gene: TRBV20-1
d_gene: TRBD1
CDR3aa: CSARTGLATNEKLFF
CDR3nt: TGCAGTGCTCGGACAGGGCTTGCAACTAATGAAAAACTGTTTTTT

abundance: many
j_gene: TRBJ2-3
v_gene: TRBV14
d_gene: NA
CDR3aa: CASSPPDLGNTQYF
CDR3nt: TGTGCCAGCAGCCCCCCTGACCTCGGGAATACGCAGTATTTT

abundance: NA
j_gene: TRBJ1-5
v_gene: TRBV6-1
d_gene: NA
CDR3aa: CASRVAGNQPQHF
CDR3nt: TGTGCCAGCAGGGTAGCGGGCAATCAGCCCCAGCATTTT

abundance: NA
j_gene: TRBJ1-3
v_gene: TRBV20-1
d_gene: NA
CDR3aa: CSAMPSFSGNTIYF
CDR3nt: TGCAGTGCTATGCCCTCCTTCTCTGGAAACACCATATATTTT

abundance: few
j_gene: TRBJ2-3
v_gene: TRBV20-1
d_gene: NA
CDR3aa: CSARGKGGTQYF
CDR3nt: TGCAGTGCTAGAGGAAAAGGAGGCACGCAGTATTTT

abundance: NA
j_gene: TRBJ2-7
v_gene: TRBV7-2
d_gene: TRBD1
CDR3aa: CASRKDRGSYEQYF
CDR3nt: TGTGCCAGCAGAAAGGACAGGGGGTCCTACGAGCAGTACTTC

abundance: NA
j_gene: TRBJ1-5
v_gene: TRBV5-6
d_gene: NA
CDR3aa: CASSSKGGIRQPQHF
CDR3nt: TGTGCCAGCAGCTCAAAGGGGGGGATCAGGCAGCCCCAGCATTTT

abundance: NA
j_gene: TRBJ2-7
v_gene: TRBV12-3/TRBV12-4
d_gene: TRBD2
CDR3aa: CASSSGEGRREQYF
CDR3nt: TGTGCCAGCAGTTCCGGGGAGGGGAGGAGGGAGCAGTACTTC

abundance: NA
j_gene: TRBJ2-2
v_gene: TRBV18
d_gene: NA
CDR3aa: CASSPLTANTGELFF
CDR3nt: TGTGCCAGCTCACCGCTGACAGCGAACACCGGGGAGCTGTTTTTT

abundance: NA
j_gene: TRBJ2-1
v_gene: TRBV20-1
d_gene: TRBD2
CDR3aa: CSATLAGGSSSYNEQFF
CDR3nt: TGCAGTGCTACACTAGCGGGAGGTTCAAGCTCCTACAATGAGCAGTTCTTC

abundance: NA
j_gene: TRBJ2-1
v_gene: TRBV10-1
d_gene: TRBD2
CDR3aa: CASSLAGVDEQFF
CDR3nt: TGCGCCAGCAGTCTAGCGGGAGTTGATGAGCAGTTCTTC

abundance: NA
j_gene: TRBJ2-3
v_gene: TRBV5-1
d_gene: NA
CDR3aa: CASSFRNPTDTQYF
CDR3nt: TGCGCCAGCAGCTTCCGTAACCCGACCGATACGCAGTATTTT

abundance: NA
j_gene: TRBJ2-1
v_gene: TRBV7-3
d_gene: TRBD2
CDR3aa: CASSPAPLAGGGGEQFF
CDR3nt: TGTGCCAGCAGCCCAGCCCCACTAGCGGGAGGTGGGGGTGAGCAGTTCTTC

abundance: few
j_gene: TRBJ1-5
v_gene: TRBV18
d_gene: NA
CDR3aa: CASSHLSFTDGNQPQHF
CDR3nt: TGTGCCAGCTCACACCTCTCGTTTACAGATGGCAATCAGCCCCAGCATTTT

abundance: few
j_gene: TRBJ1-5
v_gene: TRBV27
d_gene: TRBD1
CDR3aa: CASSTGTGSNQPQHF
CDR3nt: TGTGCCAGCAGCACCGGGACAGGGTCCAATCAGCCCCAGCATTTT